This T cell receptor beta chain was recorded in a study of blood T cells in healthy people across ages. Study outcomes and limitations: The long-lived group displayed more naive CD4+ cells, plus higher diversity, than the aged donors did. Diversity of TCR beta correlated strongly with naive T cell percentage.

Donors were systemically healthy Caucasian individuals from Russia aged roughly 6 to 100 years. With a J-beta primer mix and a sample-barcoded 5' primer, a second PCR ran about 6 to 11 cycles. TCRdb reanalysed the 5' RACE reads using MiXCR and keeps one entry per CDR3 protein. There are 700,000 to 850,000 distinct CDR3 sequences in the sample; roughly 50% occur only once, and roughly 37% lies in the top ten. As regards this clonotype: No antigen is known for it.

Sequences were obtained from blood. This sequence was found in a man older than 75 in good health.

The CDR3 DNA follows: TGTGCCACCAGAATACAGGGAAATAGAGCCTACAATGAGCAGTTCTTC. This gives the protein CATRIQGNRAYNEQFF. This chain joins TRBV10-3 and TRBJ2-1; D is possibly TRBD1 (6 bases). CDR3 size: 16 residues. With 10 bases removed from V and 2 bases from J, the gap between germline ends came to 21 bases. Germline CDR1 reads ENHRY; CDR2 reads SYGVKD.